These T cell receptor beta chains were read from a single sample in a study of beta chain features in type 1 diabetes. Profiling relied on immunoSEQ multiplex PCR, and the TCRdb table lists in-frame clones only, not all of them. The sample lists 900,000 or so clones, 15% to 20% occurring once. Sequenced sample: naive CD4+ T cells from blood. These receptors originate from a woman aged 18-30 years in good health. Each CDR3 is given with its conserved first and last residue. The order of the fields is clone size, V gene, D gene, J gene, CDR3 protein, CDR3 DNA. The D gene is left open where the match is weak. Size is stated for part of the rows, as once, few or many counts, or as a class when the clone is expanded.

size: .; V: TRBV10-3; D: .; J: TRBJ2-3; CDR3: CAISDPPGVGNTQYF; DNA: TGTGCCATCAGTGACCCGCCAGGGGTGGGAAATACGCAGTATTTT
size: .; V: TRBV4-3; D: .; J: TRBJ2-5; CDR3: CASSQDSGPETQYF; DNA: TGCGCCAGCAGCCAAGATTCGGGGCCGGAGACCCAGTACTTC
size: .; V: TRBV4-2; D: TRBD1; J: TRBJ2-7; CDR3: CASSRGTGLSYEQYF; DNA: TGTGCCAGCAGCCGGGGGACAGGGCTCTCCTACGAGCAGTACTTC
size: few; V: TRBV7-2; D: .; J: TRBJ2-7; CDR3: CASSLAGAYEQYF; DNA: TGTGCCAGCAGCTTGGCAGGGGCCTACGAGCAGTACTTC
size: .; V: TRBV7-9; D: TRBD2; J: TRBJ2-1; CDR3: CASSSGLAGGPLEQFF; DNA: TGTGCCAGCAGCTCGGGACTAGCGGGAGGGCCTCTCGAGCAGTTCTTC
size: .; V: TRBV7-3; D: .; J: TRBJ2-3; CDR3: CASSLSRGAGNTQYF; DNA: TGTGCCAGCAGCTTAAGTCGAGGGGCTGGGAATACGCAGTATTTT
size: few; V: TRBV5-6; D: .; J: TRBJ1-1; CDR3: CASSLVDRPNTEAFF; DNA: TGTGCCAGCAGCCTGGTTGACAGGCCGAACACTGAAGCTTTCTTT
size: few; V: TRBV28; D: .; J: TRBJ2-1; CDR3: CASRRRGQGTTFHNEQFF; DNA: TGTGCCAGCAGACGGAGGGGTCAGGGTACCACATTTCACAATGAGCAGTTCTTC
size: .; V: TRBV19; D: TRBD2; J: TRBJ2-1; CDR3: CASSIVPSGSHEQFF; DNA: TGTGCCAGTAGTATAGTTCCTAGCGGGAGTCATGAGCAGTTCTTC
size: many; V: TRBV19; D: .; J: TRBJ2-1; CDR3: CASSLYNEQFF; DNA: TGTGCCAGTAGCTTATACAATGAGCAGTTCTTC
size: .; V: TRBV5-4; D: .; J: TRBJ1-1; CDR3: CASSLVGGYPEAFF; DNA: TGTGCCAGCAGCTTGGTAGGGGGATACCCCGAAGCTTTCTTT
size: .; V: TRBV6-5; D: .; J: TRBJ2-2; CDR3: CASSYVAANTGELFF; DNA: TGTGCCAGCAGTTACGTAGCGGCAAACACCGGGGAGCTGTTTTTT
size: .; V: TRBV7-2; D: .; J: TRBJ2-3; CDR3: CASSLARVGTDTQYF; DNA: TGTGCCAGCAGCTTAGCGCGCGTCGGGACAGATACGCAGTATTTT
size: few; V: TRBV7-2; D: .; J: TRBJ1-2; CDR3: CASSLIGLESNGYTF; DNA: TGTGCCAGCAGCTTAATTGGGCTGGAGAGCAATGGCTACACCTTC
size: few; V: TRBV7-2; D: TRBD2; J: TRBJ2-3; CDR3: CASSRNGGSDTQYF; DNA: TGTGCCAGCAGCCGCAACGGGGGGAGCGATACGCAGTATTTT
size: .; V: TRBV6-5; D: .; J: TRBJ2-3; CDR3: CASSYSDFSDTQYF; DNA: TGTGCCAGCAGTTACTCGGATTTCTCTGATACGCAGTATTTT
size: many; V: TRBV13; D: .; J: TRBJ2-4; CDR3: CASSRPGRSKNIQYF; DNA: TGTGCCAGCAGCCGACCGGGGAGGTCCAAAAACATTCAGTACTTC
size: .; V: TRBV7-9; D: TRBD2; J: TRBJ2-1; CDR3: CASRAGLSGRGHEQFF; DNA: TGTGCCAGCAGGGCGGGACTCAGCGGGAGAGGGCATGAGCAGTTCTTC
size: .; V: TRBV19; D: TRBD2; J: TRBJ2-1; CDR3: CASSIETSADNEQFF; DNA: TGTGCCAGTAGTATCGAAACTAGCGCAGACAATGAGCAGTTCTTC
size: few; V: TRBV9; D: TRBD2; J: TRBJ2-2; CDR3: CASSGTSGTYTGELFF; DNA: TGTGCCAGCTCCGGGACTAGCGGGACTTACACCGGGGAGCTGTTTTTT
size: few; V: TRBV11-2; D: .; J: TRBJ2-1; CDR3: CASSLDIRDEQFF; DNA: TGTGCCAGCAGCTTAGATATCCGGGATGAGCAGTTCTTC
size: .; V: TRBV2; D: TRBD1; J: TRBJ2-7; CDR3: CASRALGQAYEQYF; DNA: TGTGCCAGCAGGGCCCTCGGACAGGCCTACGAGCAGTACTTC
size: few; V: TRBV25-1; D: .; J: TRBJ2-7; CDR3: CASSAPGTYSYEQYF; DNA: TGTGCCAGCAGTGCCCCAGGGACGTACTCCTACGAGCAGTACTTC
size: few; V: TRBV13; D: .; J: TRBJ2-5; CDR3: CASSLGPGLTAAQYF; DNA: TGTGCCAGCAGCTTAGGCCCTGGACTCACCGCGGCCCAGTACTTC
size: few; V: TRBV12-5; D: .; J: TRBJ1-1; CDR3: CASGPWSGTEAFF; DNA: TGTGCTAGTGGCCCCTGGAGCGGGACTGAAGCTTTCTTT
size: .; V: TRBV20-1; D: .; J: TRBJ2-7; CDR3: CSARIVHEQYF; DNA: TGCAGTGCTAGGATAGTCCACGAGCAGTACTTC
size: few; V: TRBV29-1; D: .; J: TRBJ2-1; CDR3: CSFFRRSYNEQFF; DNA: TGCAGCTTCTTTCGGCGCTCCTACAATGAGCAGTTCTTC
size: few; V: TRBV2; D: .; J: TRBJ2-2; CDR3: CASQATANTGELFF; DNA: TGTGCCAGCCAAGCAACCGCGAACACCGGGGAGCTGTTTTTT
size: few; V: TRBV7-8; D: TRBD1; J: TRBJ2-2; CDR3: CASSRDRGLGFGGELFF; DNA: TGTGCCAGCAGCCGAGACAGGGGGCTTGGTTTTGGCGGGGAGCTGTTTTTT
size: few; V: TRBV6-5; D: .; J: TRBJ1-4; CDR3: CASRRGAEVEKLFF; DNA: TGTGCCAGCCGACGGGGGGCTGAGGTTGAAAAACTGTTTTTT
size: .; V: TRBV7-9; D: TRBD1; J: TRBJ2-1; CDR3: CASTDRDDEQFF; DNA: TGTGCCAGCACGGACAGGGATGATGAGCAGTTCTTC
size: few; V: TRBV2; D: TRBD2; J: TRBJ2-3; CDR3: CASRIGTTSTDTQYF; DNA: TGTGCCAGCAGGATCGGGACTACTAGCACAGATACGCAGTATTTT
size: .; V: TRBV4-1; D: .; J: TRBJ2-6; CDR3: CASSQTGSGANVLTF; DNA: TGCGCCAGCAGCCAAACAGGGTCTGGGGCCAACGTCCTGACTTTC
size: .; V: TRBV5-4; D: TRBD2; J: TRBJ2-1; CDR3: CASSQSSGSVYEQFF; DNA: TGTGCCAGCAGCCAATCTAGCGGGAGTGTATATGAGCAGTTCTTC